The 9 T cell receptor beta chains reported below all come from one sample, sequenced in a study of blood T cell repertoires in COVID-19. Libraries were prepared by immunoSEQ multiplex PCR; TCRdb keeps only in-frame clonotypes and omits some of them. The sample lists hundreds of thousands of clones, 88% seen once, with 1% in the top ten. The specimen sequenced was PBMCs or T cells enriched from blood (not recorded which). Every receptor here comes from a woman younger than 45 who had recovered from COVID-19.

The CDR3 sequence: CASSPTTPGRGMNTEAFF. The CDR3 nucleotides are TGTGCCAGCTCACCTACCACGCCAGGTAGAGGGATGAACACTGAAGCTTTCTTT. The chain uses TRBV18 and TRBJ1-1; D call uncertain. Germline CDR1 is KGHSH and CDR2 is LQKENI. V lost 3 bases and J 0 bases, leaving 20 bases between the germline ends. The length of the CDR3 is 18 residues.

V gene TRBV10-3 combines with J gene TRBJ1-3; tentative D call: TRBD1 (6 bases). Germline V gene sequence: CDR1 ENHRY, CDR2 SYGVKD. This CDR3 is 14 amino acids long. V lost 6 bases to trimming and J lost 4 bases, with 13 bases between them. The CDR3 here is CAISPGTLGNTIYF. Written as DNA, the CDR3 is TGTGCCATCAGCCCCGGGACACTAGGAAACACCATATATTTT.

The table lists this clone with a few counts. Here the CDR3 reads CAWRWGTQNEKLFF. The CDR3 region has the DNA TGTGCCTGGAGGTGGGGGACACAAAATGAAAAACTGTTTTTT. J is TRBJ1-4 and V is TRBV30, with D possibly being TRBD1 (6 bases). The germline V and J ends were trimmed by 3 bases and 5 bases, with 13 bases remaining between them. Germline loops: CDR1 GTSNPN, CDR2 SVGIG (reference sequence). CDR3 length: 14 residues.

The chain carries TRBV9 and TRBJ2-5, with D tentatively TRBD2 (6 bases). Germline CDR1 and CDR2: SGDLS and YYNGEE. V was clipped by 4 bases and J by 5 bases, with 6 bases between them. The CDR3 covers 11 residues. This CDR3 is CASSREETQYF. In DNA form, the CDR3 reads TGTGCCAGCAGCCGGGAGGAGACCCAGTACTTC.

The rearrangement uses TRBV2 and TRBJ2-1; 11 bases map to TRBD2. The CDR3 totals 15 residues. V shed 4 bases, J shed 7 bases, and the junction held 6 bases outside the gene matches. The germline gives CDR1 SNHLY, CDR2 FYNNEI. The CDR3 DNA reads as TGTGCCAGCAGTGTCCGGCTAGCGGGGGGAAATGAGCAGTTCTTC. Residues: CASSVRLAGGNEQFF.

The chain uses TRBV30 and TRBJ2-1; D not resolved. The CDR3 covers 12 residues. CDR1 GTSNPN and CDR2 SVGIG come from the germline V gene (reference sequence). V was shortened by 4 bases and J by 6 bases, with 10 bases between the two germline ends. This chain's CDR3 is CAWTWAGNEQFF. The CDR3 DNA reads TGTGCCTGGACGTGGGCAGGCAATGAGCAGTTCTTC.

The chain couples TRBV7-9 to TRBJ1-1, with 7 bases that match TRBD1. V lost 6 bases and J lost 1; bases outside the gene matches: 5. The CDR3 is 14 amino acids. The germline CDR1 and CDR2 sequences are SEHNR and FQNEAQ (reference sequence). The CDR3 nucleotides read TGTGCCAGCAGACAAGGGGACAGGAACACTGAAGCTTTCTTT. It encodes CASRQGDRNTEAFF.

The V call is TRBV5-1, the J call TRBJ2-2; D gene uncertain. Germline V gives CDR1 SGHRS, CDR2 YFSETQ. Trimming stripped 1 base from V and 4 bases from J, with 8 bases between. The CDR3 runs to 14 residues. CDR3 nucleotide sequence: TGCGCCAGCAGCTTGCCGAGCACCACCGGGGAGCTGTTTTTT. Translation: CASSLPSTTGELFF.

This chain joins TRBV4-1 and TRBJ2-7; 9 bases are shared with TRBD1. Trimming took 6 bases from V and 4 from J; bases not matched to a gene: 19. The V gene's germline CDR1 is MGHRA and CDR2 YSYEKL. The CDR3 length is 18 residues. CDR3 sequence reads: CASSNRFEQGAQTYEQYF. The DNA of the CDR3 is TGCGCCAGCAGTAATCGTTTTGAACAGGGGGCTCAAACGTACGAGCAGTACTTC.